These 7 T cell receptor beta chains share one sample of origin, sequenced in a study of T cell repertoires in cytomegalovirus infection. TCRdb reanalysed the reads using MiXCR and keeps one entry per CDR3 protein. Of 40,000 to 60,000 distinct CDR3 sequences in the sample, 20% to 25% were seen once. What these receptors recognize is not known. The source was CD8+ T cells from cultured PBMCs, collected from culture after CMV antigen stimulation. All receptors derive from a human donor in good health (CMV status not recorded). Some clones in this sample may be carry-over from other donors' samples.

In this sample, this clonotype turned up a few times. The CDR3 region has the DNA TGTGCCAGCAGTCACCGAGCCACTTCAGAAGCTTTCTTT. Translated, it gives CASSHRATSEAFF. The chain couples TRBV6-1 to TRBJ1-1; D ambiguous. Trimming shortened V by 5 bases and J by 8 bases, and 15 bases separated the two germline ends. The V gene's germline CDR1 is MNHNS and CDR2 SASEGT. The CDR3 totals 13 residues.

The chain is built from TRBV19 and TRBJ2-7; the match to TRBD2 covers 8 bases. The CDR3 covers 14 residues. After removal of 3 bases from V and 0 bases from J, the junction contained 1 base not matched to a gene. The germline CDR1 and CDR2 sequences are LNHDA and SQIVND (reference sequence). The CDR3 bases are TGTGCCAGTAGTATGAGCGGGAGCTCCTACGAGCAGTACTTC. Translating it yields CASSMSGSSYEQYF. Full variable domain (outside the CDR3, taken from reference TRBV19 and TRBJ2-7): DGGITQSPKYLFRKEGQNVTLSCEQNLNHDAMYWYRQDPGQGLRLIYYSQIVNDFQKGDIAEGYSVSREKKESFPLTVTSAQKNPTAFYLCASSMSGSSYEQYFGPGTRLTVT.

This clonotype has a handful of counts. The V and J genes are TRBV7-9 and TRBJ1-2; D is ambiguous. The germline CDR1 and CDR2 sequences are SEHNR and FQNEAQ (reference sequence). The CDR3 is made up of 13 amino acids. Trimming took off 3 bases at V and 3 bases at J, with 8 bases between the two ends. The CDR3 DNA is TGTGCCAGCAGCTTTACCGGGGACTATGGCTACACCTTC. It translates to CASSFTGDYGYTF.

This clonotype was found a few times. The chain recombines TRBV7-9 with TRBJ2-2; D gene unclear. The CDR3 consists of 15 residues. V was pared by 4 bases and J by 5 bases, with 14 bases between. Germline V gives CDR1 SEHNR, CDR2 FQNEAQ (reference sequence). The CDR3 region has the DNA TGTGCCAGCAGCTCGGACCTATTTTTAACCGGGGAGCTGTTTTTT. The encoded protein is CASSSDLFLTGELFF.

This clonotype was found a few times. The rearrangement uses TRBV7-2 and TRBJ2-7; 8 nucleotides match TRBD2. CDR1 is SGHTA, CDR2 FQGNSA, per germline. V was clipped by 5 bases and J by 3 bases; unmatched bases: 3. This CDR3 contains 13 residues. CDR3 sequence reads: CASSGGTSYEQYF. The CDR3, as DNA: TGTGCCAGCAGCGGTGGGACTAGCTACGAGCAGTACTTC.

The V and J genes are TRBV9 and TRBJ1-4; the match to TRBD1 covers 7 bases. The V segment lost 3 bases and the J segment 3 bases; nucleotides outside the gene matches: 8. Germline V gene data show CDR1 as SGDLS and CDR2 as YYNGEE. The CDR3 covers 16 residues. This chain's CDR3 is CASSAGGSLANEKLFF. The CDR3 DNA follows: TGTGCCAGCAGCGCAGGGGGTTCGTTGGCTAATGAAAAACTGTTTTTT. The whole variable domain, filled in from reference TRBV9 and TRBJ1-4, reads DSGVTQTPKHLITATGQRVTLRCSPRSGDLSVYWYQQSLDQGLQFLIQYYNGEERAKGNILERFSAQQFPDLHSELNLSSLELGDSALYFCASSAGGSLANEKLFFGSGTQLSVL.

The chain employs TRBV5-4 and TRBJ2-1; D remains ambiguous. The germline CDR1 and CDR2 sequences are SGHNT and YYREEE (reference sequence). Deletions cut 0 bases from V and 6 bases from J, with 4 bases between. CDR3 length: 12 residues. CDR3 bases: TGTGCCAGCAGCTTGGTCGCCAATGAGCAGTTCTTC. It translates to CASSLVANEQFF.